These 25 T cell receptor beta chains share one sample of origin, sequenced in a study of beta chain features in type 1 diabetes. Of the isolated RNA, all was reverse transcribed, and so the sequenced material was expressed TCRB transcripts. The table came from immunoSEQ multiplex PCR; TCRdb's copy has only in-frame clones and leaves some out. The table includes under 900,000 clones, roughly 16% detected once. What was sequenced was naive CD4+ T cells from blood. The receptors derive from a woman aged 18-30 years in good health.

The chain is built from TRBV4-3 and TRBJ2-1, with TRBD2 identical over 9 bases. In germline, CDR1 is LGHNA, CDR2 YSLEER. This CDR3 region has 16 residues. Losses at the gene ends were 4 bases for V and 6 bases for J; bases not matched to a gene: 10. CDR3 bases: TGCGCCAGCAGCCCCCGGACTAGCGTGTTCCTCAATGAGCAGTTCTTC. This gives the protein CASSPRTSVFLNEQFF.

This clone was picked up a small number of times. The V call is TRBV2, the J call TRBJ2-3; 7 bases are shared with TRBD2. Germline CDR1 and CDR2: SNHLY and FYNNEI. J gave up 4 bases and V 4 bases, and 14 bases lay outside the gene matches. CDR3 length equals 17 residues. CDR3 bases: TGTGCCAGCAGTGGTGGATGGCCAGGCGGGAGCTCAGATACGCAGTATTTT. It encodes CASSGGWPGGSSDTQYF.

In this sample, this clone turned up a few times. The chain is built from TRBV28 and TRBJ2-7; 7 nucleotides match TRBD1. CDR3 length: 14 residues. Trimming at V came to 6 bases and at J to 6 bases, leaving 11 bases not matched to a gene. Germline-derived CDR1 and CDR2 are MDHEN and SYDVKM. The CDR3 protein is CASSPIDRASEQYF. The DNA of the CDR3 is TGTGCCAGCAGCCCAATCGACAGGGCCTCCGAGCAGTACTTC.

In this sample, this clone turned up a few times. The chain employs TRBV7-2 and TRBJ1-2, with a weak D call TRBD1 (5 bases). Germline loops: CDR1 SGHTA, CDR2 FQGNSA. V was trimmed by 1 base and J by 8 bases, leaving 14 bases between them. There are 14 residues in the CDR3. The CDR3 DNA sequence: TGTGCCAGCAGCTTAGTTTGGGGCCAGGAGGGCTACACCTTC. It encodes CASSLVWGQEGYTF.

The chain is built from TRBV15 and TRBJ2-3; 13 nucleotides agree with TRBD2. Germline CDR1 reads LNHNV; CDR2 reads YYDKDF (reference sequence). Unmatched junction bases numbered 4, after V lost 4 bases and J lost 0 bases. The CDR3 loop spans 17 amino acids. DNA of the CDR3: TGTGCCACCAGCATGGGACTAGCGGGGTTTAGCACAGATACGCAGTATTTT. It yields the protein CATSMGLAGFSTDTQYF.

The chain links TRBV20-1 to TRBJ2-5; perhaps TRBD2 as D (6 bases). Trimming cost V 6 bases and J 2 bases, with 7 bases left between them. CDR3 size: 11 residues. Germline V lookup: CDR1 DFQATT, CDR2 SNEGSKA (reference sequence). CDR3 protein: CSAGGQETQYF. The DNA for the CDR3 is TGCAGTGCCGGGGGACAAGAGACCCAGTACTTC.

Regarding this clone: Other DNA sequences in the sample encode the same CDR3. The chain recombines TRBV20-1 with TRBJ2-1; D remains ambiguous. The ends were cut back, 3 bases at V and 4 bases at J, with 4 bases in the middle. The CDR3 has 11 residues. Germline V CDR1 and CDR2: DFQATT, SNEGSKA (reference sequence). CDR3 DNA sequence: TGCAGTGCTAGGGCTTACAATGAGCAGTTCTTC. Protein sequence: CSARAYNEQFF.

The rearrangement uses TRBV27 and TRBJ2-1; 10 bases are a match to TRBD2. The CDR3 spans 14 residues. CDR1 is MNHEY and CDR2 is SMNVEV in the germline V gene (reference sequence). V dropped 9 bases and J dropped 7; count of bases not matched to a gene: 9. The CDR3 DNA reads TGTGCCAGGGAGAGGGCTAGCGGGAGTAATGAGCAGTTCTTC. Translating gives CARERASGSNEQFF.

This clone was observed a handful of times. V usage is TRBV28 and J usage is TRBJ2-6; the D is unclear. The CDR3 contains 14 residues. Germline CDR1 MDHEN, CDR2 SYDVKM. V dropped 1 base and J dropped 4 bases, with 5 bases sitting between them. In DNA, the CDR3 is TGTGCCAGCAGTTTATTCGGCGGGGCCAACGTCCTGACTTTC. Its translation is CASSLFGGANVLTF.

The rearrangement links TRBV11-2 to TRBJ2-1; D unclear. V was cut by 2 bases and J by 11 bases, with 10 bases left in between. The CDR3 spans 12 residues. Germline values: CDR1 SGHAT, CDR2 FQNNGV. The CDR3 DNA reads as TGTGCCAGCAGCTTATCGGCGCCCCAGCAGTTCTTC. Amino acid sequence: CASSLSAPQQFF.

In its sample, this clone was seen a few times. The chain links TRBV19 to TRBJ2-1; D tentatively fits TRBD1 or TRBD2 (5 bases each). Germline-derived CDR1 and CDR2 are LNHDA and SQIVND (reference sequence). There are 14 residues in the CDR3. Trimming removed 7 bases at V and 6 bases at J, with 16 bases between. The DNA for the CDR3 is TGTGCCAGTACAACTTGGGGGACGCTCAATGAGCAGTTCTTC. Translating gives CASTTWGTLNEQFF.

Note on this clone: This sample includes further DNA sequences coding for the same CDR3. This chain connects TRBV27 to TRBJ2-7; the match to TRBD2 covers 7 bases. The V segment lost 2 bases and the J segment 2 bases; nucleotides outside the gene matches: 6. The germline gives CDR1 MNHEY, CDR2 SMNVEV (reference sequence). There are 15 residues in the CDR3. CDR3 sequence reads: CASSLASGGTYEQYF. The CDR3 coding sequence is TGTGCCAGCAGTTTAGCTAGCGGAGGAACCTACGAGCAGTACTTC.

The genes are TRBV10-3 and TRBJ2-4; 7 positions agree with TRBD1. The CDR3 runs to 16 residues. Germline assignment: CDR1 ENHRY and CDR2 SYGVKD. V dropped 2 bases and J dropped 0; count of bases not matched to a gene: 4. The CDR3 loop is CAISERTGLAKNIQYF. The CDR3 coding sequence is TGTGCCATCAGTGAGCGGACAGGCCTAGCCAAAAACATTCAGTACTTC.

CDR3 DNA sequence: TGCAGTGCCTCGTACTACGAGCAGTACTTC. Translating gives CSASYYEQYF. The chain recombines TRBV20-1 with TRBJ2-7; D ambiguous. CDR1 and CDR2 (germline): DFQATT, SNEGSKA (reference sequence). There are 10 residues in the CDR3. The V gene lost 6 bases and the J gene lost 3 bases, with 6 bases spanning the gap.

Only a few counts were recorded for this clone. This chain links TRBV10-3 with TRBJ2-7, with 8 bases matching TRBD1. CDR1 ENHRY and CDR2 SYGVKD come from the germline V gene. The length of the CDR3 is 15 residues. The trim removed 5 bases at V and 1 base at J, leaving 7 bases unmatched. The CDR3 DNA is TGTGCCATCAGTACGACCACAGGGGGATCCTACGAGCAGTACTTC. The encoded protein is CAISTTTGGSYEQYF.

This clone appeared a few times. The CDR3 is CAISESLLSTSYNEQFF. The CDR3 nucleotides are TGTGCCATCAGTGAGTCCCTCCTTTCTACCTCCTACAATGAGCAGTTCTTC. The chain is built from TRBV10-3 and TRBJ2-1; D is uncertain. From germline, CDR1 is ENHRY and CDR2 SYGVKD. CDR3 length: 17 amino acids. Trimming left V 0 bases short and J 0 bases short, with 12 bases between.

CDR3 in amino acids: CATSRGLILTTGELFF. The CDR3 DNA reads TGTGCCACCAGCAGGGGACTAATTTTAACCACCGGGGAGCTGTTTTTT. The V call is TRBV15, the J call TRBJ2-2; TRBD2 aligns across 7 bases. CDR1 is LNHNV, CDR2 YYDKDF, per germline (reference sequence). J lost 4 bases, V lost 3 bases, and 8 bases had no gene match. CDR3 length equals 16 residues.

Only a few counts were recorded for this clone. The rearrangement links TRBV29-1 to TRBJ2-1; TRBD2 is a possible D gene (6 bases). The germline V gene encodes CDR1 SQVTM and CDR2 ANQGSEA. This CDR3 is 13 amino acids long. V was pared by 7 bases and J by 3 bases, with 13 bases between. The CDR3 is CSAERDFYNEQFF. CDR3 coding DNA: TGCAGCGCCGAAAGGGACTTCTACAATGAGCAGTTCTTC.

There are a few counts of this clone. V usage is TRBV2 and J usage is TRBJ2-1, with TRBD1 matching 9 bases. V trimming: 6 bases; J trimming: 10 bases; junction bases outside the gene matches: 10. The germline gives CDR1 SNHLY, CDR2 FYNNEI. This CDR3 has 14 amino acids. The CDR3 is CASRAGTGIGEQFF. CDR3 bases: TGTGCCAGCAGAGCCGGGACAGGGATTGGGGAGCAGTTCTTC.

This clone turned up a few times. The gene calls are TRBV4-3 and TRBJ2-6; TRBD1 matches at 9 bases. This CDR3 is 20 amino acids long. The V gene's germline CDR1 is LGHNA and CDR2 YSLEER. V shed 5 bases and J 3 bases; nucleotides not matched to a gene: 17. CDR3 DNA sequence: TGCGCCAGCAGCGCAGGGGTAACCGGGACAGGGTTGGTTGGGGCCAACGTCCTGACTTTC. Translated: CASSAGVTGTGLVGANVLTF.

V is TRBV7-9 and J is TRBJ2-1, with TRBD2 identical over 12 bases. The CDR3 runs to 15 residues. Per the germline V gene, CDR1 is SEHNR and CDR2 is FQNEAQ (reference sequence). V dropped 2 bases and J dropped 9; count of bases not matched to a gene: 5. CDR3 region: CASSLPSGRAIEQFF. CDR3 DNA: TGTGCCAGCAGCTTACCTAGCGGGAGGGCCATTGAGCAGTTCTTC.

This chain uses TRBV9 with TRBJ2-5; 7 nucleotides agree with TRBD2. V was pared by 0 bases and J by 7 bases, with 6 bases of the junction left unmatched. This CDR3 region has 14 residues. From germline, CDR1 is SGDLS and CDR2 YYNGEE. The CDR3 DNA reads as TGTGCCAGCAGCGTAGCCTGGGGGGAGGGGACCCAGTACTTC. Translated: CASSVAWGEGTQYF.

This clone showed up just a few times. CDR3 in amino acids: CASSQEEAFGELFF. The DNA of the CDR3 is TGTGCCAGCAGCCAAGAGGAGGCGTTCGGGGAGCTGTTTTTT. The chain links TRBV14 to TRBJ2-2; maybe TRBD2 (5 bases). The germline V gene has CDR1 SGHDN and CDR2 FVKESK. V lost 0 bases and J 7 bases, leaving 9 bases between the germline ends. The CDR3 is 14 amino acids.

The V call is TRBV19, the J call TRBJ1-1; no reliable D call. Between the trimmed V and J ends, which lost 3 bases and 7 bases, there was a span of 15 bases. Looked up from germline, CDR1 is LNHDA and CDR2 is SQIVND (reference sequence). This CDR3 region has 14 residues. The CDR3 bases are TGTGCCAGTAGTATGTACCAGGTTGTGAGTGAAGCTTTCTTT. Protein product: CASSMYQVVSEAFF.

The chain combines TRBV9 with TRBJ2-2; 13 positions agree with TRBD2. The CDR3 has 18 amino acids. Germline-derived CDR1 and CDR2 are SGDLS and YYNGEE. V lost 0 bases and J lost 1; bases outside the gene matches: 3. CDR3 coding DNA: TGTGCCAGCAGCGTAGCGCGGACTAGCGGGGGGAACACCGGGGAGCTGTTTTTT. Protein: CASSVARTSGGNTGELFF.